This TCR beta chain was sequenced for a study of blood T cell repertoires in COVID-19. V was pared by 2 bases and J by 3 bases, with 10 bases between. Germline CDR1 LNHDA, CDR2 SQIVND (reference sequence). The CDR3 runs 14 residues. Only in-frame clones appear in the TCRdb table, and some are missing; sequencing was by immunoSEQ multiplex PCR. Among over 150,000 clones listed, over 65% were seen once. J is TRBJ1-1 and V is TRBV19; D may be TRBD1 (6 bases). Sequencing used peripheral blood. This TCR derives from a man older than 75 with acute or convalescent COVID-19. The CDR3 DNA sequence: TGTGCCAGTAGTATACAGGGGACGGACACTGAAGCTTTCTTT. Its translation is CASSIQGTDTEAFF.